This paragraph reports one T cell receptor (beta chain). No cell sorting was done before RNA was extracted from the tissue. Newly diagnosed lung cancer patients had thoracic surgery in China, August–late 2014, without prior chemotherapy. TCRbeta libraries were built with three rounds of nested PCR, modified from ARM-PCR. TCRdb used MiXCR to reprocess the multiplex PCR reads, holding one entry per CDR3 protein. The table has 200,000 to 250,000 distinct CDR3 sequences, about two thirds seen once. This sample was included in a study of tumor and adjacent non-tumor tissue in lung cancer. The sequenced sample consisted of lung tumor tissue. The sequence was obtained from a man between 60 and 70 years old with non-small cell lung cancer.

The DNA of the CDR3 is TGTGCCAGCAGTACGCGGGGGGTGGGGGAGCCCACCAAAAACATTCAGTACTTC. This encodes CASSTRGVGEPTKNIQYF. This rearrangement joins TRBV6-6 to TRBJ2-4; 8 bases are a match to TRBD2. This CDR3 comprises 18 residues. With 5 bases clipped from V and 2 bases from J, the junction kept 14 bases outside the gene matches. The germline V gene encodes CDR1 MNHNY and CDR2 SVGAGI (reference sequence).